This T cell receptor beta chain was retrieved from a study of neurological immune-mediated disorders. TCRdb processed the 5' RACE reads anew with MiXCR; each CDR3 protein has one entry. This sample has 65,000 to 85,000 distinct CDR3 sequences, with 5% to 6.5% found just once. This clonotype was counted ten times or more. Looked up from germline, CDR1 is SEHNR and CDR2 is FQNEAQ (reference sequence). This CDR3 comprises 13 residues. Trimming shortened V by 1 base and J by 3 bases, and 6 bases separated the two germline ends. Sample time point: longitudinal time-point 2. Sequences were obtained from PBMCs. This clonotype was sampled from a woman aged 55-69 years with multiple sclerosis. The chain is built from TRBV7-9 and TRBJ1-1; no clear D. CDR3 sequence reads: CASSLVLDTEAFF. CDR3 coding DNA: TGTGCCAGCAGCTTAGTGCTGGACACTGAAGCTTTCTTT.